The clone carrying this TCR beta chain was detected many times. The antigen remains undetermined. This sample was taken from a study of neurological immune-mediated disorders. Unsorted libraries were prepared from 2 million PBMCs that had been stored at -80 C. Study results and caveats: Levels of TCR clonal expansion peaked in HTLV-1-associated myelopathy and reached their lowest in multiple sclerosis, under those of healthy controls.

Synthesis of cDNA was carried out by template-switch 5'RACE. The reaction used 10-nucleotide random UMIs. Each CDR3 protein is one row after TCRdb ran MiXCR on the 5' RACE reads. This sample has 50,000 or so distinct CDR3 sequences, with roughly 26% found just once. With 3 bases clipped from V and 2 bases from J, the junction kept 7 bases outside the gene matches. CDR3 length: 15 residues. Germline CDR1 reads LNHNV; CDR2 reads YYDKDF (reference sequence). The receptor was derived from a woman in her seventies in good health. This chain connects TRBV15 to TRBJ2-7; 7 nucleotides agree with TRBD1. The specimen sequenced was PBMCs. The DNA for the CDR3 is TGTGCCACCAGCAGGGACAGGCCGAGTCCCTACGAGCAGTACTTC. Translation: CATSRDRPSPYEQYF.